Each of the 13 T cell receptor beta chains below was sequenced from the same sample in a study of blood T cell repertoires in COVID-19. Profiling relied on immunoSEQ multiplex PCR, and the TCRdb table lists in-frame clones only, not all of them. The sample shows about 140,000 clones, almost 80% of them seen only once. The sequenced sample was PBMCs or T cells enriched from blood (not recorded which). These receptors all come from a woman between 50 and 59 years old who had recovered from COVID-19.

The genes are TRBV27 and TRBJ2-1; the match to TRBD2 covers 8 bases. The germline V gene has CDR1 MNHEY and CDR2 SMNVEV (reference sequence). The CDR3 contains 15 residues. V was clipped by 6 bases and J by 0 bases; unmatched bases: 4. DNA for the CDR3: TGTGCCAGCAGCCGCGGGGGGAGCTCCTACAATGAGCAGTTCTTC. Protein: CASSRGGSSYNEQFF.

In this sample, this clone turned up a few times. The rearrangement links TRBV7-9 to TRBJ1-1; TRBD1 agrees at 8 bases. The CDR3 extends over 16 amino acids. Trimming took 5 bases from V and 2 from J; bases not matched to a gene: 10. The germline V gene encodes CDR1 SEHNR and CDR2 FQNEAQ (reference sequence). CDR3 DNA: TGTGCCAGCAGCGCCCAGACAGGGGCGGGAAACACTGAAGCTTTCTTT. Encoded protein: CASSAQTGAGNTEAFF.

This clone came up a few times. The CDR3 here is CASKAGGGDEQYF. CDR3 nucleotide sequence: TGTGCCAGCAAGGCAGGGGGAGGCGACGAGCAGTACTTC. The chain is built from TRBV6-5 and TRBJ2-7; D possibly corresponds to TRBD1 (7 bases). The V and J ends lost 7 bases and 5 bases respectively, with 15 bases between them. This CDR3 is 13 amino acids long. From germline, CDR1 is MNHEY and CDR2 SVGAGI.

The chain links TRBV28 to TRBJ2-5, with 12 bases lining up with TRBD2. The V gene end was trimmed by 6 bases and the J gene end by 4 bases; junction bases not matched to a gene: 9. The CDR3 length is 16 residues. CDR1 and CDR2 from the germline V gene are MDHEN and SYDVKM. The CDR3 protein is CASSPAGLAGRETQYF. CDR3 in DNA: TGTGCCAGCAGCCCGGCCGGACTAGCGGGGAGAGAGACCCAGTACTTC. The complete variable domain, with remaining parts taken from reference TRBV28 and TRBJ2-5, reads DVKVTQSSRYLVKRTGEKVFLECVQDMDHENMFWYRQDPGLGLRLIYFSYDVKMKEKGDIPEGYSVSREKKERFSLILESASTNQTSMYLCASSPAGLAGRETQYFGPGTRLLVL.

CDR3 sequence reads: CASSPLPGEGKLFF. The CDR3 DNA sequence: TGTGCCAGCAGCCCCCTTCCCGGGGAAGGAAAACTGTTTTTT. The chain joins TRBV11-2 to TRBJ1-4; D is undetermined. This CDR3 comprises 14 residues. Deletions cut 5 bases from V and 10 bases from J, with 17 bases between. Looked up from germline, CDR1 is SGHAT and CDR2 is FQNNGV.

V gene TRBV19 combines with J gene TRBJ1-1, with 8 bases fitting TRBD1. The V and J ends lost 5 bases and 5 bases, in that order; junction bases with no gene match: 4. The length of the CDR3 is 13 residues. From germline, CDR1 is LNHDA and CDR2 SQIVND (reference sequence). The CDR3 here is CASSATGETEAFF. In DNA, the CDR3 is TGTGCCAGTAGTGCGACAGGGGAAACTGAAGCTTTCTTT.

Only one count was recorded for this clone. The V gene is TRBV6-6, the J gene TRBJ1-2; 12 bases agree with TRBD1. The V gene end was trimmed by 5 bases and the J gene end by 8 bases; junction bases not matched to a gene: 15. The CDR3 is 17 amino acids. Germline CDR1 MNHNY, CDR2 SVGAGI (reference sequence). The CDR3 spells CASSRDPGTGGAKGYTF. The CDR3 DNA is TGTGCCAGCAGTCGCGACCCCGGGACAGGGGGCGCGAAAGGCTACACCTTC.

The chain is built from TRBV5-1 and TRBJ1-1; no clear D. This CDR3 is built from 14 residues. The V and J ends lost 3 bases and 3 bases respectively, with 12 bases between them. Germline V CDR1 and CDR2: SGHRS, YFSETQ. CDR3 DNA sequence: TGCGCCAGCAGCTACAATACAGAGTACACTGAAGCTTTCTTT. Translation gives CASSYNTEYTEAFF.

The chain links TRBV19 to TRBJ1-5; unclear D gene. Germline assignment: CDR1 LNHDA and CDR2 SQIVND (reference sequence). The CDR3 spans 12 residues. Trimming stripped 5 bases from V and 8 bases from J, with 10 bases between. CDR3 coding DNA: TGTGCCAGTAGTTACGGGATGAAGCCCCAGCATTTT. Translated: CASSYGMKPQHF.

The chain uses TRBV19 and TRBJ2-4; TRBD2 is a possible D gene (5 bases). V lost 3 bases, J lost 0 bases, and 9 bases lay in between. The germline gives CDR1 LNHDA, CDR2 SQIVND (reference sequence). The CDR3 extends over 15 amino acids. The CDR3 loop is CASSMGGLAKNIQYF. As DNA, the CDR3 is TGTGCCAGTAGTATGGGCGGACTAGCCAAAAACATTCAGTACTTC.

The chain recombines TRBV2 with TRBJ2-2; 11 nucleotides align to TRBD2. Germline V gene data show CDR1 as SNHLY and CDR2 as FYNNEI. V was clipped by 6 bases and J by 4 bases; unmatched bases: 7. The CDR3 runs to 16 residues. This CDR3 reads CASSGLAGRGTGELFF. The CDR3 DNA follows: TGTGCCAGCAGCGGACTAGCGGGTCGCGGCACCGGGGAGCTGTTTTTT.

The table lists this clone with a count of one. The chain has TRBV19 and TRBJ1-2; TRBD1 aligns across 10 bases. The V segment lost 7 bases and the J segment 5 bases; nucleotides outside the gene matches: 7. This CDR3 contains 14 residues. CDR1 and CDR2 (germline): LNHDA, SQIVND (reference sequence). CDR3 loop: CASTPGTGAYGYTF. The CDR3 coding sequence is TGTGCCAGTACCCCCGGGACAGGGGCATATGGCTACACCTTC.

Here the CDR3 DNA reads TGCGCCAGCAGCTTGGGCGGGGGAAGGATAGATACGCAGTATTTT. Amino acid sequence: CASSLGGGRIDTQYF. The chain carries TRBV5-1 and TRBJ2-3, with 7 bases aligning to TRBD2. Germline-derived CDR1 and CDR2 are SGHRS and YFSETQ. Losses at the gene ends were 0 bases for V and 5 bases for J; bases not matched to a gene: 6. CDR3 size: 15 residues.